This T cell receptor (beta chain) comes out of a study of siplizumab effects on memory and regulatory T cells. The CDR3 sequence is 17 residues long. Trimming cost V 5 bases and J 1 base; bases outside gene matches: 14. CDR1 is SEHNR and CDR2 is FQNEAQ in the germline V gene (reference sequence). Overall study findings and caveats: Suppressive capability of dividing Tregs from siplizumab cultures went unverified.

The repertoire was sequenced with immunoSEQ multiplex PCR; TCRdb's copy has only in-frame clones and lacks some. The repertoire includes some 7,800 clones, roughly 35% of them detected once, and roughly 5% sits in the top ten. Coculturing of the mixed lymphocyte reaction cells was performed at 37°C for six to seven days. By sample fraction, this clone is medium-sized. Antigen unknown. The rearrangement links TRBV7-9 to TRBJ2-7; 7 bases align to TRBD1. What was sequenced was CFSE-low (dividing) CD8+ T cells sorted from an allogeneic mixed lymphocyte reaction. The clonotype comes from a human donor in good health; the cells came from an allogeneic mixed lymphocyte reaction. CDR3 coding DNA: TGTGCCAGCAGCCGCCCTCACGGACAGGCATTTTCCTACGAGCAGTACTTC. Translated, it gives CASSRPHGQAFSYEQYF. The whole variable domain, remainder taken from reference TRBV7-9 and TRBJ2-7, is DTGVSQNPRHKITKRGQNVTFRCDPISEHNRLYWYRQTLGQGPEFLTYFQNEAQLEKSRLLSDRFSAERPKGSFSTLEIQRTEQGDSAMYLCASSRPHGQAFSYEQYFGPGTRLTVT.